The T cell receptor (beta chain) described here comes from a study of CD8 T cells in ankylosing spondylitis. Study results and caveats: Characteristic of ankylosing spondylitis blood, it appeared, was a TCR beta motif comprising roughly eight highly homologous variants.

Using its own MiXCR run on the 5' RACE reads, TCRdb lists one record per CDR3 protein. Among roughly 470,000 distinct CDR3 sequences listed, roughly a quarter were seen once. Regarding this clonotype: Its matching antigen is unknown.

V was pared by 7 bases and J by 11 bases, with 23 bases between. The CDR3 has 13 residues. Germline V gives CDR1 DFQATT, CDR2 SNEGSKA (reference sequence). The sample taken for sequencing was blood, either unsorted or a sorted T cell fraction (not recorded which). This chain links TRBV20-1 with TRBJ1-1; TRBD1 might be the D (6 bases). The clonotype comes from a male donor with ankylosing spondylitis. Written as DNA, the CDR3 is TGCAGTGTTCGAGGGGGTGGCAGGACATGGGCTTTCTTT. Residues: CSVRGGGRTWAFF.